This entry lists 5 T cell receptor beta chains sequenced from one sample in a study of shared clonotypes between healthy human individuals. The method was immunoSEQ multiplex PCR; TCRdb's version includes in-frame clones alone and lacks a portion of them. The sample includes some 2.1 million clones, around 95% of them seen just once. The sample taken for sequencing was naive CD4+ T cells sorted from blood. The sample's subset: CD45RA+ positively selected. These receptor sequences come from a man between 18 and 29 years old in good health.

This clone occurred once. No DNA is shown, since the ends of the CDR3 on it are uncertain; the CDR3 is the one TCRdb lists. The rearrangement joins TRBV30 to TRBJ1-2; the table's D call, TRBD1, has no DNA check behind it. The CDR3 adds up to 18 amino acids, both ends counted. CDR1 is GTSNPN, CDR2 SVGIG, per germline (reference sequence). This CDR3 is CAWKGQPPQLGGYTFHFF.

This chain's CDR3 is CARSLHRDSPPYEQYF. As DNA, the CDR3 is TGTGCCAGAAGCTTACACCGGGACAGCCCACCCTACGAGCAGTACTTC. J is TRBJ2-7 and V is TRBV5-3, with 7 nucleotides matching TRBD1. TRBV5-3 is an open reading frame whose function is uncertain. J was trimmed by 2 bases and V by 2 bases; bases with no gene match: 10. The CDR3 runs 16 residues.

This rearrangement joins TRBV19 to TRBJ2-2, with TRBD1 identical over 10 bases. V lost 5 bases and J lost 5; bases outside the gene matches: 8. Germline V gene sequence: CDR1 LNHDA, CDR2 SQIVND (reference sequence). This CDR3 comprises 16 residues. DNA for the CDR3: TGTGCCAGTAGTGCCCGGACAGGGGGTGTGACCGGGGAGCTGTTTTTT. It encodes CASSARTGGVTGELFF.

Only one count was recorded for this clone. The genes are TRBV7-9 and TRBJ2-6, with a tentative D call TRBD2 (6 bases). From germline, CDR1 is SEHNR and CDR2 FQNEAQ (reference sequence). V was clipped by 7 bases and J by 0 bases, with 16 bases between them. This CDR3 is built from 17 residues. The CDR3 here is CASTPLSGTSGANVLTF. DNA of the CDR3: TGTGCCAGCACCCCCCTTAGCGGAACCTCTGGGGCCAACGTCCTGACTTTC.

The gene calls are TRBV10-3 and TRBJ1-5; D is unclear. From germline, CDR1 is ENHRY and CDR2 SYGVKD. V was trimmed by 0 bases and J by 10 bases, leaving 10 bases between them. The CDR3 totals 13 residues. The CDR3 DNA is TGTGCCATCAGTGAGTCAGACCTGTCACCCCAGCATTTT. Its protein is CAISESDLSPQHF.